This entry lists 27 T cell receptor beta chains sequenced from one sample in a study of neoadjuvant nivolumab and ipilimumab in lung cancer. The table came from immunoSEQ multiplex PCR; TCRdb's copy has only in-frame clones and leaves some out. This sample has roughly 2,300 clones, with approximately 80% found just once. The starting material was adjacent normal lung tissue, obtained after neoadjuvant nivolumab, alone or with ipilimumab, at or shortly before surgery. The receptors here all came from an adult with non-small cell lung cancer.

The genes are TRBV19 and TRBJ2-1; no clear D. Germline V gives CDR1 LNHDA, CDR2 SQIVND (reference sequence). The CDR3 sequence is 14 residues long. The ends were cut back, 3 bases at V and 5 bases at J, with 11 bases in the middle. CDR3 DNA: TGTGCCAGTAGTATTGCGACTCCGAACAATGAGCAGTTCTTC. It codes for CASSIATPNNEQFF.

The chain links TRBV29-1 to TRBJ2-7, with D perhaps TRBD1 (5 bases). The germline V gene has CDR1 SQVTM and CDR2 ANQGSEA. With 4 bases removed from V and 5 bases from J, the gap between germline ends came to 9 bases. This CDR3 comprises 11 residues. The CDR3 coding sequence is TGCAGCGTTGCAGCAGGGAACGAGCAGTACTTC. Its translation: CSVAAGNEQYF.

This chain connects TRBV7-8 to TRBJ2-7; 9 nucleotides align to TRBD2. Germline CDR1 and CDR2: SGHVS and FQNEAQ. This CDR3 comprises 15 residues. J lost 6 bases, V lost 5 bases, and 11 bases had no gene match. The CDR3 protein is CASSRQVAGEIEQYF. The CDR3 DNA reads TGTGCCAGCAGCCGTCAGGTAGCGGGAGAGATCGAGCAGTACTTC.

This chain connects TRBV10-1 to TRBJ2-1, with 14 bases lining up with TRBD2. CDR1 and CDR2 from the germline V gene are WNHNN and SYGVQD (reference sequence). This CDR3 is built from 16 residues. The V and J ends lost 9 bases and 4 bases, in that order; junction bases with no gene match: 8. The DNA of the CDR3 is TGCGCCAGGGGGACTAGCGGGAGACTAGATTACAATGAGCAGTTCTTC. Protein product: CARGTSGRLDYNEQFF.

The chain has TRBV18 and TRBJ2-3; possibly TRBD2 for D (5 bases). Germline V gene data show CDR1 as KGHSH and CDR2 as LQKENI. CDR3 length equals 15 residues. The germline V and J ends were trimmed by 1 base and 6 bases, with 14 bases remaining between them. The CDR3 nucleotides read TGTGCCAGCTCACCACAGCAGACTCAGCGGGATACGCAGTATTTT. It specifies CASSPQQTQRDTQYF.

This chain joins TRBV6-1 and TRBJ1-4, with a tentative D call TRBD1 (5 bases). Trimming left V 2 bases short and J 5 bases short, with 6 bases between. Germline-derived CDR1 and CDR2 are MNHNS and SASEGT. The CDR3 has 13 amino acids. The CDR3 reads CASSEWGNEKLFF. Written as DNA, the CDR3 is TGTGCCAGCAGTGAATGGGGGAATGAAAAACTGTTTTTT.

V is TRBV14 and J is TRBJ2-2; no reliable D call. Germline CDR1 reads SGHDN; CDR2 reads FVKESK. CDR3 length equals 15 residues. Trimming stripped 4 bases from V and 6 bases from J, with 15 bases between. The CDR3 here is CASSPRYSGAGELFF. The DNA for the CDR3 is TGTGCCAGCAGCCCCAGGTACAGTGGAGCCGGGGAGCTGTTTTTT.

The chain joins TRBV19 to TRBJ1-1, with TRBD1 matching 10 bases. CDR1 LNHDA and CDR2 SQIVND come from the germline V gene (reference sequence). CDR3 length equals 16 residues. J was trimmed by 1 base and V by 4 bases; bases with no gene match: 6. The CDR3 DNA is TGTGCCAGTAGTAAAAGACAGGGGGCCCCGAACACTGAAGCTTTCTTT. Translation: CASSKRQGAPNTEAFF.

The chain links TRBV6-6 to TRBJ1-2; the match to TRBD1 covers 7 bases. There are 15 residues in the CDR3. With V trimmed by 2 bases and J by 4 bases, 7 bases remained unmatched. CDR1 and CDR2 from the germline V gene are MNHNY and SVGAGI (reference sequence). The CDR3 is CASSYEGASIYGYTF. The CDR3 DNA follows: TGTGCCAGCAGTTACGAGGGGGCGTCCATCTATGGCTACACCTTC.

J is TRBJ1-4 and V is TRBV6-6; 7 positions agree with TRBD1. In germline, CDR1 is MNHNY, CDR2 SVGAGI (reference sequence). The CDR3 length is 12 residues. Trimming removed 10 bases from V and 11 bases from J; junction bases left unmatched: 10. The CDR3 protein is CAISPQGNKLFF. The CDR3 DNA reads TGTGCCATTTCGCCACAGGGGAATAAACTGTTTTTT.

This clone has a handful of counts. The chain joins TRBV19 to TRBJ2-2, with a tentative D call TRBD2 (6 bases). CDR1 and CDR2 (germline): LNHDA, SQIVND (reference sequence). The CDR3 is 14 residues long. Trimming stripped 5 bases from V and 6 bases from J, with 13 bases between. The DNA for the CDR3 is TGTGCCAGTAGTCGGCGGGATACGGCCGGGGAGCTGTTTTTT. Translating it yields CASSRRDTAGELFF.

V and J are TRBV18 and TRBJ2-2, with D unclear. Germline CDR1 and CDR2: KGHSH and LQKENI. The CDR3 loop spans 13 amino acids. V lost 4 bases, J lost 3 bases, and 6 bases lay in between. The DNA of the CDR3 is TGTGCCAGCTCACGGGATTACACCGGGGAGCTGTTTTTT. It yields the protein CASSRDYTGELFF.

The CDR3 is CASSLGRQGSEPQHF. DNA for the CDR3: TGTGCCAGCAGCTTGGGTAGACAGGGGTCGGAGCCCCAGCATTTT. The chain combines TRBV5-5 with TRBJ1-5, with 8 bases lining up with TRBD1. This CDR3 is 15 amino acids long. The germline gives CDR1 SGHKS, CDR2 YYEKEE (reference sequence). Unmatched junction bases numbered 7, after V lost 0 bases and J lost 8 bases. The full variable domain, rest sourced from reference TRBV5-5 and TRBJ1-5, is DAGVTQSPTHLIKTRGQQVTLRCSPISGHKSVSWYQQVLGQGPQFIFQYYEKEERGRGNFPDRFSARQFPNYSSELNVNALLLGDSALYLCASSLGRQGSEPQHFGDGTRLSIL.

In nucleotides, the CDR3 is TGCAGCGTTGTAGCTACCCACAGCTCCTACGAGCAGTACTTC. Amino acid sequence: CSVVATHSSYEQYF. The chain combines TRBV29-1 with TRBJ2-7; the D is unclear. In germline, CDR1 is SQVTM, CDR2 ANQGSEA. V was shortened by 4 bases and J by 0 bases, with 13 bases between the two germline ends. The CDR3 contains 14 residues.

The chain has TRBV13 and TRBJ1-1; no clear D. Deletions cut 0 bases from V and 6 bases from J, with 17 bases between. Germline CDR1 reads PRHDT; CDR2 reads FYEKMQ (reference sequence). The CDR3 covers 16 residues. This CDR3 reads CASSLGRVGIVAEAFF. Written as DNA, the CDR3 is TGTGCCAGCAGCTTAGGCCGGGTGGGAATAGTTGCTGAAGCTTTCTTT.

The chain is built from TRBV29-1 and TRBJ1-1, with unresolved D. Germline CDR1 SQVTM, CDR2 ANQGSEA. This CDR3 spans 11 amino acids. V lost 4 bases to trimming and J lost 5 bases, with 8 bases between them. In nucleotides, the CDR3 is TGCAGCGTTGTTAGGCTGACTGAAGCTTTCTTT. Its protein product is CSVVRLTEAFF.

The chain links TRBV28 to TRBJ1-1; D is unclear. CDR1 and CDR2 (germline): MDHEN, SYDVKM. Deletions cut 3 bases from V and 11 bases from J, with 13 bases between. The CDR3 is made up of 12 amino acids. This chain's CDR3 is CASSFSESRAFF. In DNA form, the CDR3 reads TGTGCCAGCAGTTTCAGTGAGAGCAGGGCTTTCTTT.

DNA of the CDR3: TGTGCCAGCAGCTCAACAGGCTCTGGGGGCTACACCTTC. Translated: CASSSTGSGGYTF. The chain employs TRBV11-3 and TRBJ1-2; the D gene is possibly TRBD1 (5 bases). The CDR3 consists of 13 residues. Germline lookup yields CDR1 SGHNT and CDR2 YENEEA. The V end was cut by 4 bases, the J end by 8 bases, with 14 bases between.

The sample holds a few counts of this clone. The J gene is TRBJ2-6, the V gene TRBV18; 9 bases align to TRBD1. The V segment lost 1 base and the J segment 1 base; nucleotides outside the gene matches: 5. The germline CDR1 and CDR2 sequences are KGHSH and LQKENI. The CDR3 covers 18 residues. CDR3 residues: CASSPLSQGASGANVLTF. The CDR3 nucleotides read TGTGCCAGCTCACCACTTTCACAGGGGGCATCTGGGGCCAACGTCCTGACTTTC.

This clone was counted a single time. The V and J genes are TRBV7-3 and TRBJ2-2; D unresolved. Per the germline V gene, CDR1 is SGHTA and CDR2 is FQGTGA. The germline V and J ends were trimmed by 2 bases and 1 base, with 20 bases remaining between them. CDR3 length equals 19 residues. Here the CDR3 reads CASSLGPGRESENTGELFF. CDR3 bases: TGTGCCAGCAGCTTAGGGCCAGGTCGAGAGTCTGAGAACACCGGGGAGCTGTTTTTT.

V gene TRBV30 combines with J gene TRBJ1-2; D perhaps matches TRBD1 (5 bases). The CDR3 extends over 11 amino acids. Trimming pared 5 bases from V and 7 bases from J, leaving 11 bases between. The germline CDR1 and CDR2 sequences are GTSNPN and SVGIG (reference sequence). CDR3 DNA sequence: TGTGCCTGGGTGGGGCGAGCTGGCTACACCTTC. As protein: CAWVGRAGYTF.

The chain carries TRBV30 and TRBJ2-7, with D maybe TRBD1 (6 bases). V was clipped by 4 bases and J by 3 bases, with 7 bases between them. CDR1 GTSNPN and CDR2 SVGIG come from the germline V gene (reference sequence). The length of the CDR3 is 11 residues. CDR3 DNA sequence: TGTGCCTGGAAACAGGGCTACGAGCAGTACTTC. Its protein is CAWKQGYEQYF. Drawing the rest from reference TRBV30 and TRBJ2-7, the complete variable domain is SQTIHQWPATLVQPVGSPLSLECTVEGTSNPNLYWYRQAAGRGLQLLFYSVGIGQISSEVPQNLSASRPQDRQFILSSKKLLLSDSGFYLCAWKQGYEQYFGPGTRLTVT.

The J gene is TRBJ2-7, the V gene TRBV19; 7 bases match TRBD1. Germline CDR1 is LNHDA and CDR2 is SQIVND (reference sequence). The CDR3 runs to 14 residues. Trimming took 1 base from V and 2 from J; bases not matched to a gene: 2. The CDR3 region is CASSIGQGAYEQYF. The CDR3 DNA is TGTGCCAGTAGTATAGGGCAGGGGGCCTACGAGCAGTACTTC.

This chain links TRBV2 with TRBJ2-7; no firm D call. The CDR3 runs to 14 residues. The germline gives CDR1 SNHLY, CDR2 FYNNEI. Trimming shortened V by 1 base and J by 2 bases, and 9 bases separated the two germline ends. CDR3 nucleotide sequence: TGTGCCAGCAGTGAAGGAATCATCCCCTACGAGCAGTACTTC. Translating it yields CASSEGIIPYEQYF.

The rearrangement links TRBV11-2 to TRBJ1-4; D unresolved. Looked up from germline, CDR1 is SGHAT and CDR2 is FQNNGV. V dropped 2 bases and J dropped 3 bases, with 4 bases sitting between them. This CDR3 is built from 13 residues. DNA for the CDR3: TGTGCCAGCAGCTTACGTCCTAATGAAAAACTGTTTTTT. It yields the protein CASSLRPNEKLFF.

This clone was found once. CDR3 in amino acids: CAPGWGGDPSVNEAFF. CDR3 nucleotides: TGTGCCCCCGGGTGGGGAGGAGATCCCTCGGTTAATGAAGCTTTCTTT. This rearrangement joins TRBV30 to TRBJ1-1; no definite D call. V shed 8 bases and J shed 7 bases, with 29 bases lying between them. The CDR3 covers 16 residues. Germline assignment: CDR1 GTSNPN and CDR2 SVGIG (reference sequence).

The chain couples TRBV27 to TRBJ2-1, with D uncertain. Trimming pared 3 bases from V and 0 bases from J, leaving 12 bases between. The CDR3 length is 16 residues. The germline V gene has CDR1 MNHEY and CDR2 SMNVEV (reference sequence). DNA for the CDR3: TGTGCCAGCAGTTTTTATAGGGCAGGCTCCTACAATGAGCAGTTCTTC. Residues: CASSFYRAGSYNEQFF.